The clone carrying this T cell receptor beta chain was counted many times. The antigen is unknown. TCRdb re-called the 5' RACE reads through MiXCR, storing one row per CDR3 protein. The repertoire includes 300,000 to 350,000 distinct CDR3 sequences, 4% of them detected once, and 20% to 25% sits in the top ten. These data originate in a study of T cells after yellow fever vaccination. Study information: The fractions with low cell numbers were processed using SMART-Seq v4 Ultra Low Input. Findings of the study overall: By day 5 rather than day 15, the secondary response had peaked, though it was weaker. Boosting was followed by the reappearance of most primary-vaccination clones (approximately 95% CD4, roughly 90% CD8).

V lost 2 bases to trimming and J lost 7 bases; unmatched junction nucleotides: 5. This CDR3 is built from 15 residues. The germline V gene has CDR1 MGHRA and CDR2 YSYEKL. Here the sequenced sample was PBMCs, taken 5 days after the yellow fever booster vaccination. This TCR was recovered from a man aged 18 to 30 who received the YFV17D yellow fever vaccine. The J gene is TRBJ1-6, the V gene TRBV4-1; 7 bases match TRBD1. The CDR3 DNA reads TGCGCCAGCAGCCAATGGGGGACAGCAAATTCACCCCTCCACTTT. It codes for CASSQWGTANSPLHF.